This T cell receptor beta chain is drawn from a study of blood T cell repertoires in COVID-19. The wider study: Material from acute and convalescent COVID-19 was sourced from the United States, Italy and Spain. PBMCs, B-cell-depleted T cells, or T cells were the source of the cDNA or gDNA that made up the material.

Per the original data handling: Cell counts per sample came from amplifying reference gene primers. Libraries were prepared by immunoSEQ multiplex PCR; TCRdb keeps only in-frame clonotypes and omits some of them. Clonal size and the V and J genes are those of that table, whereas D and trimming came from the DNA. The table has under 200,000 clones, more than 65% seen once; the top ten hold less than 3%. Germline V gives CDR1 SGHTA, CDR2 FQGTGA. V shed 5 bases and J shed 9 bases, with 10 bases lying between them. This CDR3 is 12 amino acids long. The chain recombines TRBV7-3 with TRBJ2-2, with TRBD1 as a possible D gene (6 bases). The sequencing input was peripheral blood. The TCR originated in a human donor with acute or convalescent COVID-19. The donor label of this sample is uncertain. This CDR3 is CASSATGRELFF. The CDR3 nucleotides are TGTGCCAGCAGCGCCACAGGGCGGGAGCTGTTTTTT.